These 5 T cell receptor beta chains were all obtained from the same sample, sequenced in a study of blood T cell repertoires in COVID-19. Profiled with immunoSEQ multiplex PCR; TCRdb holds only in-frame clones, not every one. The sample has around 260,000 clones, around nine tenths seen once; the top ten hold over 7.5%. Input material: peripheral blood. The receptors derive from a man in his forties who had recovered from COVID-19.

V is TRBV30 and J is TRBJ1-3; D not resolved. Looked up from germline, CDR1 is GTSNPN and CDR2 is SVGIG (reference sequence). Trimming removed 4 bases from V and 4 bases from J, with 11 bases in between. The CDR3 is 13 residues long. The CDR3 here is CAWKLNPGNTIYF. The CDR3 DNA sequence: TGTGCCTGGAAGCTAAACCCGGGAAACACCATATATTTT.

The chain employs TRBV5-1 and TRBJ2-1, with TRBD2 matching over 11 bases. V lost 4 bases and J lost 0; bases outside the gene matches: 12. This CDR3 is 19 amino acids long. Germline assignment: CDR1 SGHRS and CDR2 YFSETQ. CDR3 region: CASSPPLAGGVLSYNEQFF. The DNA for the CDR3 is TGCGCCAGCAGCCCCCCCCTAGCGGGAGGAGTCCTCTCCTACAATGAGCAGTTCTTC.

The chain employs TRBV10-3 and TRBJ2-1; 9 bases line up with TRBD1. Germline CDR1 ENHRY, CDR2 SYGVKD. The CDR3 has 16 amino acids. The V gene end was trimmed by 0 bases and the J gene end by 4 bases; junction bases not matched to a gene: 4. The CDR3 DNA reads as TGTGCCATCAGTGAGTCGAGAGGACAGGGGTACAATGAGCAGTTCTTC. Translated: CAISESRGQGYNEQFF.

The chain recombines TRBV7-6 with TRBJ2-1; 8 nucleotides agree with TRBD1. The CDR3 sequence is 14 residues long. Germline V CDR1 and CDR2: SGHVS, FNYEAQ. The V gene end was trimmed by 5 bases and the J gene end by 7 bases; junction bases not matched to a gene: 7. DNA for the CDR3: TGTGCCAGCAGCCACAGAGGACAGGGTAATGAGCAGTTCTTC. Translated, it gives CASSHRGQGNEQFF.

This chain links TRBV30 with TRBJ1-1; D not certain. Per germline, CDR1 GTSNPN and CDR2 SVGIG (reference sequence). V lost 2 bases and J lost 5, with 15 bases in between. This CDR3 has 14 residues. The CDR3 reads CAWSTEGLGTEAFF. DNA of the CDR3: TGTGCCTGGAGTACCGAGGGTTTGGGAACTGAAGCTTTCTTT.